This T cell receptor beta chain emerged from a study of cytomegalovirus exposure and HLA in healthy donors. Study results and limitations: CMV serostatus was the sole immune exposure information available. Later analysis identified a missense DCLRE1C variant that was linked to TCR beta V- and J-gene trimming. Researchers catalogued about 160 TCR beta chains as cytomegalovirus-associated. Later analysis indicated greater clonal expansion among HLA-associated TCR beta chains than among equally common other chains.

With regard to this clone: The antigen is not known.

Primers for the PCR totalled 60 Vbeta and 13 Jbeta. Data came from immunoSEQ multiplex PCR; TCRdb stores just in-frame clones and leaves some out. In all, the sample yields around 150,000 clones. The CDR3 runs 13 residues. V lost 6 bases and J 1 base, leaving 9 bases between the germline ends. CDR1 is SNHLY, CDR2 FYNNEI, per germline. The chain combines TRBV2 with TRBJ1-1, with no clear D. This TCR came from a middle-aged man in good health and CMV-seronegative. The specimen sequenced was PBMCs. The CDR3 coding sequence is TGTGCCAGCAGGGTACAGCAGAACACTGAAGCTTTCTTT. Its protein is CASRVQQNTEAFF.